This T cell receptor (beta chain) stems from a study of regulatory T cells in long-lasting Graves disease. The study, taken as a whole, reports: Persistent Graves' patients showed a TCR diversity that was lower than that of newly diagnosed ones. Persistent disease was characterized by preferential usage of TRBV28, TRBJ1-2 and TRBJ2-5.

At least ten counts were recorded for this clonotype. Its matching antigen is unknown. For TCR beta, libraries came from iRepertoire HTBI primers and Arm-PCR of CDR3 regions. TCRdb re-called the multiplex PCR reads through MiXCR, storing one row per CDR3 protein. The data show hundreds of thousands of distinct CDR3 sequences, around an eighth seen once. This CDR3 region has 13 residues. With V trimmed by 6 bases and J by 1 base, 5 bases remained unmatched. Germline CDR1 SQVTM, CDR2 ANQGSEA. Sample time point: newly diagnosed GD, antithyroid drugs for less than 3 months. Extracted PBMC RNA gave rise to the TCR library. The same specimen was also included in a second study, on T cells in Graves' hyperthyroidism and ophthalmopathy. As reported in that work: When the TCR CDR3 underwent first-round RT-PCR, the HTBI primer set was used.

The sequence was collected from a man in his thirties or forties with Graves disease. Sample: peripheral blood mononuclear cells (PBMCs), taken at new diagnosis, from a patient treated with antithyroid drugs. J is TRBJ1-1 and V is TRBV29-1; 7 bases line up with TRBD1. The CDR3 region is CSVRDRSNTEAFF. In nucleotides, the CDR3 is TGCAGCGTCCGGGACAGATCGAACACTGAAGCTTTCTTT.